Below, 17 T cell receptor beta chains from the same sample are listed, as sequenced in a study of naive and memory T cell subsets. Both TRBC1 and TRBC2 were covered by a beta constant-region primer of two equimolar oligonucleotides. Four rounds of PCR amplified the ligated cDNA using nested alpha and beta constant-region primers plus SP2. TCRdb ran MiXCR on the UMI-ligation and nested PCR reads and lists one entry per CDR3 protein. There are approximately 90,000 distinct CDR3 sequences in the sample; roughly 10% occur only once, and around 0.13% lies in the top ten. Their antigens are not known. Study-level findings and limits: Naive repertoires, especially CD8, held a few larger clonotypes, possibly memory cells re-expressing CD45RA.

The sequencing input was naive CD4+ T cells from blood. The receptor source for this set is a human donor in good health.

This clonotype has just a few counts. V gene TRBV11-2 combines with J gene TRBJ1-1; D may be TRBD1 (6 bases). Per germline, CDR1 SGHAT and CDR2 FQNNGV. The CDR3 runs 13 residues. Deletions cut 5 bases from V and 5 bases from J, with 12 bases between. The CDR3 bases are TGTGCCAGCAGCCAAGGGGGTAGAACTGAAGCTTTCTTT. This sequence encodes CASSQGGRTEAFF. Filled out from reference TRBV11-2 and TRBJ1-1, the complete variable domain reads EAGVAQSPRYKIIEKRQSVAFWCNPISGHATLYWYQQILGQGPKLLIQFQNNGVVDDSQLPKDRFSAERLKGVDSTLKIQPAKLEDSAVYLCASSQGGRTEAFFGQGTRLTVV.

This clonotype was counted many times. The chain links TRBV6-1 to TRBJ2-3; D is unresolved. Trimming removed 1 base at V and 5 bases at J, with 10 bases between. Per germline, CDR1 MNHNS and CDR2 SASEGT. This CDR3 is 14 amino acids long. The chain's CDR3 is CASSEGTWGDTQYF. CDR3 in DNA: TGTGCCAGCAGTGAAGGGACCTGGGGAGATACGCAGTATTTT.

This clonotype was seen more than once but under ten times. This chain links TRBV21-1 with TRBJ2-1; the listed D gene, TRBD1, was not tested against the DNA. TRBV21-1 is designated a pseudogene. CDR3 length: 14 amino acids. CDR3 amino acids: CASSKSGTDNEQFF. Here the CDR3 DNA reads TGTGCCAGCAGCAAGTCCGGGACAGACAATGAGCAGTTCTTC.

This clonotype was found a few times. The rearrangement links TRBV30 to TRBJ2-7; D gene unclear. The germline V gene encodes CDR1 GTSNPN and CDR2 SVGIG (reference sequence). The length of the CDR3 is 12 residues. V lost 2 bases to trimming and J lost 1 base, with 6 bases between them. The CDR3 nucleotides are TGTGCCTGGAGTCGTGGGTCCTACGAGCAGTACTTC. Protein sequence: CAWSRGSYEQYF.

This clonotype has a handful of counts. The chain is built from TRBV3-1 and TRBJ2-3; 7 nucleotides match TRBD2. The V gene's germline CDR1 is LGHDT and CDR2 YNNKEL (reference sequence). V dropped 5 bases and J dropped 1; count of bases not matched to a gene: 3. The CDR3 has 14 amino acids. CDR3 region: CASSSRGGTDTQYF. The CDR3, as DNA: TGTGCCAGCAGCAGCCGGGGGGGCACAGATACGCAGTATTTT.

This chain links TRBV12-3 or TRBV12-4 with TRBJ2-3; 8 positions match TRBD1. This CDR3 spans 13 amino acids. V was clipped by 6 bases and J by 5 bases; unmatched bases: 4. As DNA, the CDR3 is TGTGCCAGCAGACGTACAGGGGGAGATACGCAGTATTTT. It yields the protein CASRRTGGDTQYF.

The chain uses TRBV12-3 or TRBV12-4 and TRBJ2-5, with 8 bases identical to TRBD2. The J segment lost 2 bases and the V segment lost 3 bases, leaving 11 bases of the junction unmatched. CDR3 length: 17 amino acids. CDR3 sequence reads: CASSFFLSGGPQETQYF. The CDR3 bases are TGTGCCAGCAGTTTTTTTCTCAGCGGGGGCCCTCAAGAGACCCAGTACTTC.

The chain joins TRBV19 to TRBJ2-4; TRBD2 matches at 8 bases. The CDR3 length is 19 residues. The V gene end was trimmed by 4 bases and the J gene end by 0 bases; junction bases not matched to a gene: 14. Germline-derived CDR1 and CDR2 are LNHDA and SQIVND (reference sequence). This CDR3 reads CASSRSPAGVKIAKNIQYF. The DNA for the CDR3 is TGTGCCAGTAGTAGGTCCCCAGCGGGAGTGAAAATAGCCAAAAACATTCAGTACTTC.

Many counts were recorded for this clonotype. The rearrangement joins TRBV5-4 to TRBJ2-3; D ambiguous. The germline CDR1 and CDR2 sequences are SGHNT and YYREEE (reference sequence). Deletions cut 2 bases from V and 2 bases from J, with 9 bases between. The length of the CDR3 is 14 residues. In DNA form, the CDR3 reads TGTGCCAGCAGCTTCCGGGCTCACACAGATACGCAGTATTTT. It specifies CASSFRAHTDTQYF.

This clonotype was counted many times. The chain carries TRBV12-3 or TRBV12-4 and TRBJ2-3, with 10 positions matching TRBD2. With V trimmed by 6 bases and J by 6 bases, 9 bases remained unmatched. The CDR3 runs 15 residues. The CDR3 nucleotides read TGTGCCAGCAGGGGGGGACTAGCGCGATCGGATACGCAGTATTTT. Amino acids: CASRGGLARSDTQYF.

This clonotype was detected only a few times. The chain joins TRBV18 to TRBJ1-1; 10 positions agree with TRBD1. The junction had 1 base not matched to a gene; V was cut back by 5 bases and J by 4 bases. Germline values: CDR1 KGHSH, CDR2 LQKENI. The CDR3 sequence is 13 residues long. The chain's CDR3 is CASSGTGVTEAFF. The DNA for the CDR3 is TGTGCCAGCTCAGGGACAGGGGTCACTGAAGCTTTCTTT. Supplemented by reference TRBV18 and TRBJ1-1, the full variable domain reads NAGVMQNPRHLVRRRGQEARLRCSPMKGHSHVYWYRQLPEEGLKFMVYLQKENIIDESGMPKERFSAEFPKEGPSILRIQQVVRGDSAAYFCASSGTGVTEAFFGQGTRLTVV.

The chain employs TRBV27 and TRBJ1-1, with D possibly TRBD1 on 5 matching bases. The CDR3 extends over 14 amino acids. V shed 7 bases and J shed 5 bases, with 17 bases lying between them. Per the germline V gene, CDR1 is MNHEY and CDR2 is SMNVEV (reference sequence). The chain's CDR3 is CASNPRAGRTEAFF. DNA for the CDR3: TGTGCCAGCAATCCTCGGGCAGGGCGGACTGAAGCTTTCTTT.

The chain uses TRBV20-1 and TRBJ1-4; D perhaps matches TRBD1 (5 bases). CDR1 is DFQATT and CDR2 is SNEGSKA in the germline V gene (reference sequence). The ends were cut back, 2 bases at V and 8 bases at J, with 12 bases in the middle. This CDR3 region has 13 residues. CDR3 nucleotide sequence: TGCAGTGCTAGACAAGGGGAATACGAAAAACTGTTTTTT. Its protein is CSARQGEYEKLFF.

This clonotype has a handful of counts. The chain is built from TRBV6-5 and TRBJ1-5; 7 bases fit TRBD1. CDR1 is MNHEY and CDR2 is SVGAGI in the germline V gene. The junction had 8 bases not matched to a gene; V was cut back by 6 bases and J by 3 bases. The CDR3 has 15 amino acids. CDR3 nucleotides: TGTGCCAGCAGACGCCGACAGGGACTCAATCAGCCCCAGCATTTT. This codes for CASRRRQGLNQPQHF.

The CDR3 DNA is TGTGCCAGCAGCCGTAACAGGGGTAACCAGCCCCAGCATTTT. As protein: CASSRNRGNQPQHF. This chain joins TRBV3-1 and TRBJ1-5; 7 bases map to TRBD1. Trimming at V came to 4 bases and at J to 7 bases, leaving 7 bases not matched to a gene. The CDR3 spans 14 residues. Germline lookup yields CDR1 LGHDT and CDR2 YNNKEL (reference sequence).

This clonotype was counted between two and nine times. Written as DNA, the CDR3 is TGTGCCAGCAGCCTTGAAAGGGGCGCCTACAATGAGCAGTTCTTC. Its protein is CASSLERGAYNEQFF. This chain links TRBV12-3 or TRBV12-4 with TRBJ2-1; D might be TRBD1 (5 bases). This CDR3 has 15 residues. Trimming shortened V by 6 bases and J by 2 bases, and 14 bases separated the two germline ends.

This clonotype was seen ten or more times. The chain uses TRBV11-2 and TRBJ2-5; possibly TRBD2 for D (6 bases). V lost 0 bases to trimming and J lost 7 bases, with 12 bases between them. Germline V lookup: CDR1 SGHAT, CDR2 FQNNGV. This CDR3 contains 14 residues. CDR3 DNA sequence: TGTGCCAGCAGCTTAGAAGTGGGAGGCGGGACCCAGTACTTC. This codes for CASSLEVGGGTQYF.